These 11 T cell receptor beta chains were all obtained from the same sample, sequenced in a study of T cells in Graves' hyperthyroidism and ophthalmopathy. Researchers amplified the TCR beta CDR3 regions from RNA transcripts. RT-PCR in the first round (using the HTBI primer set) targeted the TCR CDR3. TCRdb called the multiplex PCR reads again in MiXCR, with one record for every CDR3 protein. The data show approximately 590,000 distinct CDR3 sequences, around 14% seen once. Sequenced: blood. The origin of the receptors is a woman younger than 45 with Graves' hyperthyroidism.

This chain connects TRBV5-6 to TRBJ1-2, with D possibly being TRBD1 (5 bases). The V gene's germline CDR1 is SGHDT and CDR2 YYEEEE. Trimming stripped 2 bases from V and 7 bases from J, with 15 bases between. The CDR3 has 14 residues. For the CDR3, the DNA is TGTGCCAGCAGCTTTGTCCAGGGCATCGCTGGCTACACCTTC. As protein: CASSFVQGIAGYTF.

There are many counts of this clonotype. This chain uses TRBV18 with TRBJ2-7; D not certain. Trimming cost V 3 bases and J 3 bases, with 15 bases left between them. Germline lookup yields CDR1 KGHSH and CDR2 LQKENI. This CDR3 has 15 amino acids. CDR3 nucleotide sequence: TGTGCCAGCTCACCCGGCGAAGGGCTAAGCTACGAGCAGTACTTC. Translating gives CASSPGEGLSYEQYF.

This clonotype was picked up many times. The CDR3 sequence is CASSTSGYSYEQYF. The CDR3 DNA sequence: TGCGCCAGCAGCACTAGCGGATACTCTTACGAGCAGTACTTC. The chain is built from TRBV5-1 and TRBJ2-7; 8 bases fit TRBD2. The CDR3 has 14 residues. Germline CDR1 SGHRS, CDR2 YFSETQ. V lost 4 bases and J lost 4; bases outside the gene matches: 7. Full variable domain (missing parts from reference TRBV5-1 and TRBJ2-7): KAGVTQTPRYLIKTRGQQVTLSCSPISGHRSVSWYQQTPGQGLQFLFEYFSETQRNKGNFPGRFSGRQFSNSRSEMNVSTLELGDSALYLCASSTSGYSYEQYFGPGTRLTVT.

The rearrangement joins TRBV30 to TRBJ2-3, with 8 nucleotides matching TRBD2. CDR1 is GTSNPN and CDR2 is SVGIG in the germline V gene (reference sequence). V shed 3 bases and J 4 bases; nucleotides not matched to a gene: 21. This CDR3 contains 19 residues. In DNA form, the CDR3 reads TGTGCCTGGAGCACACAAAAAAAAAAAAAGCGGGAGCCCGCAGATACGCAGTATTTT. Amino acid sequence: CAWSTQKKKKREPADTQYF.

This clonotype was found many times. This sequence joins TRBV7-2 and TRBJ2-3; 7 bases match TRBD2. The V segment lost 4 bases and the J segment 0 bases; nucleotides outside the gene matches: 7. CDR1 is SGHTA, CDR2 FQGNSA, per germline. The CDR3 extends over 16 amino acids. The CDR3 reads CASSSRAGYSTDTQYF. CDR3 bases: TGTGCCAGCAGCTCGAGAGCGGGGTATAGCACAGATACGCAGTATTTT.

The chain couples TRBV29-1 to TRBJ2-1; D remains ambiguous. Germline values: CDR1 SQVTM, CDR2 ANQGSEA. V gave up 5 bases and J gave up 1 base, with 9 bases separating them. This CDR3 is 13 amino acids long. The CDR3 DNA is TGCAGCGTTCATAAGATTTCCTACAATGAGCAGTTCTTC. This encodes CSVHKISYNEQFF.

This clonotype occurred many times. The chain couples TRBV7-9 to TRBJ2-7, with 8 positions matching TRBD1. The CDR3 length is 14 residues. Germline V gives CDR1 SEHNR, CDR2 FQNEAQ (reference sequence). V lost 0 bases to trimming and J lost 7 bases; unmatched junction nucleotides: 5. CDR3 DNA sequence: TGTGCCAGCAGCTTAGCCTCCACAGGGGGTGAGCAGTACTTC. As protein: CASSLASTGGEQYF.

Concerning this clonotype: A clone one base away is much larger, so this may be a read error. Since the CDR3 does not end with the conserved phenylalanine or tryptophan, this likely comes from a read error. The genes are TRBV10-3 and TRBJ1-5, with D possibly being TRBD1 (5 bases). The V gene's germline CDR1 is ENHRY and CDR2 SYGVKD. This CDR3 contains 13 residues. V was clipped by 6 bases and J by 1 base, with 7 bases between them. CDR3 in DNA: TGTGCCATCAGCCGGGACAGCAATCAGCCCCAGCATTCT. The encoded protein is CAISRDSNQPQHS.

The CDR3 is CASSFIPGSHYGYTF. The DNA for the CDR3 is TGTGCCAGCAGCTTTATACCGGGATCCCACTATGGCTACACCTTC. V is TRBV7-2 and J is TRBJ1-2; D is unresolved. The CDR3 has 15 residues. Germline V gives CDR1 SGHTA, CDR2 FQGNSA. V lost 3 bases to trimming and J lost 3 bases, with 14 bases between them.

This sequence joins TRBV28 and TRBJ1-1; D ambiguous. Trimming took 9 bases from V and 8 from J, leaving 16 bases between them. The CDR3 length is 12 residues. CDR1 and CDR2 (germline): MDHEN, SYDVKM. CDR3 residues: CASSLPKLEAFF. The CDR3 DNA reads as TGTGCCAGTTCCTTGCCGAAATTAGAAGCTTTCTTT.

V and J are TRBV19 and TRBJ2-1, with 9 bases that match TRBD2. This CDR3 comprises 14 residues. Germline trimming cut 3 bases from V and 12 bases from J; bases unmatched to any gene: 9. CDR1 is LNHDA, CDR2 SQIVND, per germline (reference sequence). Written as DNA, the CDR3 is TGTGCCAGTAGTATTTTAGCGGGAGATATCGGGCAGTTCTTC. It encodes CASSILAGDIGQFF.